Each of the 22 T cell receptor beta chains below was sequenced from the same sample in a study of PD-1 blockade in classical Hodgkin lymphoma. Sample time point: cycle 4 day 1 (C4D1), after less than 7 weeks of nivolumab. Relapse after autologous stem cell transplantation occurred in every patient, and brentuximab vedotin exposure varied. TCRdb keeps only in-frame clones here, not all; method: immunoSEQ multiplex PCR. The sample lists tens of thousands of clones, about 90% seen once, with approximately 10% in the top ten. The sequencing used peripheral blood mononuclear cells (PBMCs), collected before the fourth cycle of nivolumab. These receptors originate from a human donor with classical Hodgkin lymphoma.

The rearrangement uses TRBV5-1 and TRBJ2-1, with D unclear. The CDR3 contains 13 residues. V was shortened by 9 bases and J by 0 bases, with 10 bases between the two germline ends. The germline V gene encodes CDR1 SGHRS and CDR2 YFSETQ. Here the CDR3 reads CATTNSSYNEQFF. The CDR3 DNA is TGCGCCACCACGAATAGCTCCTACAATGAGCAGTTCTTC.

J is TRBJ1-1 and V is TRBV5-1, with unresolved D. The CDR3 length is 14 residues. The V gene's germline CDR1 is SGHRS and CDR2 YFSETQ. Between the trimmed V and J ends, which lost 5 bases and 7 bases, there was a span of 18 bases. The CDR3 DNA sequence: TGCGCCAGCAGGGTTGGAGTTGCGGCAAATGAAGCTTTCTTT. This sequence encodes CASRVGVAANEAFF. The variable domain in full, with the rest retrieved from reference TRBV5-1 and TRBJ1-1, is KAGVTQTPRYLIKTRGQQVTLSCSPISGHRSVSWYQQTPGQGLQFLFEYFSETQRNKGNFPGRFSGRQFSNSRSEMNVSTLELGDSALYLCASRVGVAANEAFFGQGTRLTVV.

CDR3 bases: TGTGCCACCAGCAGAGATCTTGGGACTAGCGACTCCAATGAGCAGTTCTTC. Amino acids: CATSRDLGTSDSNEQFF. This chain connects TRBV15 to TRBJ2-1; TRBD2 agrees at 10 bases. J lost 6 bases, V lost 0 bases, and 8 bases had no gene match. Looked up from germline, CDR1 is LNHNV and CDR2 is YYDKDF (reference sequence). CDR3 length: 17 amino acids.

The chain joins TRBV19 to TRBJ1-1; no reliable D call. V gave up 3 bases and J gave up 8 bases, with 7 bases separating them. CDR1 and CDR2 (germline): LNHDA, SQIVND (reference sequence). This CDR3 is 11 amino acids long. In DNA form, the CDR3 reads TGTGCCAGTAGTATCCCCAACGAAGCTTTCTTT. Translating gives CASSIPNEAFF.

This chain links TRBV27 with TRBJ2-1, with D perhaps matching TRBD1 or TRBD2 (5 bases each). Trimming stripped 5 bases from V and 9 bases from J, with 17 bases between. The CDR3 runs to 14 residues. CDR1 and CDR2 (germline): MNHEY, SMNVEV (reference sequence). The CDR3 bases are TGTGCCAGCAGTACCGGGACCTATCTTATTGAGCAGTTCTTC. Translating it yields CASSTGTYLIEQFF.

This sequence joins TRBV6-4 and TRBJ1-2, with D tentatively TRBD1 (5 bases). The germline V and J ends were trimmed by 6 bases and 7 bases, with 15 bases remaining between them. The CDR3 is 13 residues long. Germline V CDR1 and CDR2: MRHNA, SNTAGT. The CDR3 spells CASSDGGGTGYTF. The CDR3 DNA reads as TGTGCCAGCAGCGACGGGGGTGGGACTGGCTACACCTTC.

The chain is built from TRBV7-6 and TRBJ1-2; D gene unclear. V was cut by 5 bases and J by 4 bases, with 20 bases left in between. The CDR3 is made up of 16 amino acids. CDR1 and CDR2 (germline): SGHVS, FNYEAQ. CDR3 residues: CASSRTQSRKTYGYTF. The CDR3, as DNA: TGTGCCAGCAGCAGGACCCAATCTCGAAAGACCTATGGCTACACCTTC.

CDR3: CASSFTGPSSYNEQFF. DNA for the CDR3: TGTGCCAGCAGCTTTACGGGGCCGAGCTCCTACAATGAGCAGTTCTTC. V usage is TRBV7-3 and J usage is TRBJ2-1; perhaps D is TRBD1 or TRBD2 (5 bases each). Trimming cost V 3 bases and J 0 bases, with 12 bases left between them. The germline CDR1 and CDR2 sequences are SGHTA and FQGTGA. This CDR3 contains 16 residues.

In this sample, this clone turned up once. The sample holds other DNA sequences that translate to the same CDR3. The rearrangement joins TRBV27 to TRBJ1-5; a possible D gene is TRBD1 (5 bases). V lost 3 bases and J lost 4, with 7 bases in between. Germline CDR1 reads MNHEY; CDR2 reads SMNVEV (reference sequence). CDR3 size: 13 residues. The CDR3 DNA is TGTGCCAGCAGTTTGGGGGTTAATCAGCCCCAGCATTTT. Encoded protein: CASSLGVNQPQHF.

This chain connects TRBV10-3 to TRBJ1-5, with TRBD1 matching over 8 bases. The CDR3 covers 16 residues. V lost 3 bases, J lost 0 bases, and 4 bases stayed unmatched. Germline V gene sequence: CDR1 ENHRY, CDR2 SYGVKD. The chain's CDR3 is CAISEGTGLSNQPQHF. CDR3 sequence (DNA): TGTGCCATCAGTGAAGGGACAGGCCTTAGCAATCAGCCCCAGCATTTT.

The chain employs TRBV27 and TRBJ1-2, with 8 bases matching TRBD1. The CDR3 contains 14 residues. Looked up from germline, CDR1 is MNHEY and CDR2 is SMNVEV (reference sequence). The V and J ends lost 3 bases and 5 bases, in that order; junction bases with no gene match: 5. This CDR3 reads CASSFTRTGYGYTF. For the CDR3, the DNA is TGTGCCAGCAGTTTCACAAGGACAGGGTATGGCTACACCTTC.

The chain couples TRBV20-1 to TRBJ2-1, with D possibly matching TRBD2 (6 bases). The CDR3 contains 9 residues. With 6 bases removed from V and 15 bases from J, the gap between germline ends came to 12 bases. The germline V gene has CDR1 DFQATT and CDR2 SNEGSKA (reference sequence). Written as DNA, the CDR3 is TGCAGTGCGGGGGGTAGTCGGTTCTTC. Its protein is CSAGGSRFF.

The CDR3, as DNA: TGTGCCAGCAGTGAGGGACTAGCGGGGGAGAGCTCCTACAATGAGCAGTTCTTC. Translated: CASSEGLAGESSYNEQFF. The chain links TRBV6-1 to TRBJ2-1; 14 positions agree with TRBD2. V shed 3 bases and J 0 bases; nucleotides not matched to a gene: 4. Per the germline V gene, CDR1 is MNHNS and CDR2 is SASEGT. The CDR3 sequence is 18 residues long.

The rearrangement joins TRBV7-3 to TRBJ2-1; D not certain. Per the germline V gene, CDR1 is SGHTA and CDR2 is FQGTGA. Trimming pared 5 bases from V and 3 bases from J, leaving 8 bases between. The CDR3 covers 13 residues. The chain's CDR3 is CASSPGDYNEQFF. CDR3 bases: TGTGCCAGCAGCCCGGGTGACTACAATGAGCAGTTCTTC.

This chain links TRBV7-9 with TRBJ2-3; no definite D call. CDR3 length equals 12 residues. With 3 bases removed from V and 2 bases from J, the gap between germline ends came to 3 bases. The germline V gene encodes CDR1 SEHNR and CDR2 FQNEAQ (reference sequence). The CDR3 sequence is CASSLPTDTQYF. DNA for the CDR3: TGTGCCAGCAGCTTGCCCACAGATACGCAGTATTTT.

The chain recombines TRBV6-6 with TRBJ1-5; D remains ambiguous. This CDR3 is 16 amino acids long. CDR1 and CDR2 (germline): MNHNY, SVGAGI (reference sequence). V was clipped by 3 bases and J by 3 bases, with 15 bases between them. CDR3 sequence: CASSYGVGRFNQPQHF. In DNA form, the CDR3 reads TGTGCCAGCAGTTATGGGGTCGGCCGGTTCAATCAGCCCCAGCATTTT.

The CDR3 sequence: CASSHEPSTGELFF. CDR3 sequence (DNA): TGCGCCAGCAGTCATGAGCCTAGCACCGGGGAGCTGTTTTTT. This chain links TRBV23-1 with TRBJ2-2; D gene ambiguous. TRBV23-1 is an open reading frame whose function is uncertain. V was cut by 3 bases and J by 4 bases, with 9 bases left in between. The CDR3 extends over 14 amino acids.

V gene TRBV5-1 combines with J gene TRBJ1-2; no clear D. Germline assignment: CDR1 SGHRS and CDR2 YFSETQ. V lost 0 bases and J 7 bases, leaving 16 bases between the germline ends. The CDR3 covers 15 residues. The CDR3 region has the DNA TGCGCCAGCAGCTTGGCCCAGGTCCCTTGTAGTGGCTACACCTTC. It yields the protein CASSLAQVPCSGYTF.

This chain uses TRBV6-5 with TRBJ1-6, with D possibly matching TRBD1 (5 bases). The germline V gene has CDR1 MNHEY and CDR2 SVGAGI. CDR3 length: 14 amino acids. The V end lost 5 bases, the J end lost 9 bases, and 14 bases lay between the germline ends. The CDR3 protein is CASSPGRGASPLHF. For the CDR3, the DNA is TGTGCCAGCAGTCCAGGGAGAGGGGCTTCACCCCTCCACTTT.

The genes are TRBV9 and TRBJ1-2, with a possible D match to TRBD1 (6 bases). The CDR3 consists of 15 residues. Per germline, CDR1 SGDLS and CDR2 YYNGEE. V gave up 0 bases and J gave up 7 bases, with 16 bases separating them. DNA of the CDR3: TGTGCCAGCAGCGTAGTCGCCACAGGGCTGGGTGGCTACACCTTC. Translation gives CASSVVATGLGGYTF.

The chain employs TRBV2 and TRBJ2-7; D may correspond to TRBD1 or TRBD2 (6 bases each). Trimming took 8 bases from V and 4 from J, leaving 18 bases between them. CDR3 length: 14 amino acids. Germline values: CDR1 SNHLY, CDR2 FYNNEI. CDR3 amino acids: CASCVGGPGYEQYF. CDR3 nucleotide sequence: TGTGCCAGCTGCGTAGGGGGGCCAGGGTACGAGCAGTACTTC.

The chain employs TRBV14 and TRBJ1-4; D not resolved. The V gene's germline CDR1 is SGHDN and CDR2 FVKESK. This CDR3 spans 14 amino acids. Trimming took off 4 bases at V and 8 bases at J, with 14 bases between the two ends. Here the CDR3 DNA reads TGTGCCAGCAGCCGACGACCTAGTGAGGAAAAACTGTTTTTT. Protein sequence: CASSRRPSEEKLFF.